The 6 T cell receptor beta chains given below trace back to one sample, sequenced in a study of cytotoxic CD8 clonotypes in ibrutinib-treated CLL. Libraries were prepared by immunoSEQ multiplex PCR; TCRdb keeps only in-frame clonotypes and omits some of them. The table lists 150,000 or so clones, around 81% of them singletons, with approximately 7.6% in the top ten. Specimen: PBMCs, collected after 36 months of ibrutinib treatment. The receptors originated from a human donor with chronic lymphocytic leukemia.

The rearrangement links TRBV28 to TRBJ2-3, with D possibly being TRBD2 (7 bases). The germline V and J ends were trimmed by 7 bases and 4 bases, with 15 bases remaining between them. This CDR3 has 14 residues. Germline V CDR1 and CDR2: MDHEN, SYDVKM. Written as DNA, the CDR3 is TGTGCCAGCATGATGTGGGGGGGCGCAGATACGCAGTATTTT. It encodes CASMMWGGADTQYF.

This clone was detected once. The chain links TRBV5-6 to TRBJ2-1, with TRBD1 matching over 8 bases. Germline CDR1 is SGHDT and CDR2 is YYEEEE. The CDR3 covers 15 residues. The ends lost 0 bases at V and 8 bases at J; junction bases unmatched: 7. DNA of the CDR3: TGTGCCAGCAGCTTGGAATACGGACAGGGAGATGAGCAGTTCTTC. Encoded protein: CASSLEYGQGDEQFF.

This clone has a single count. The CDR3 loop is CASSLGFGTGGHPAPYNSPLHF. Here the CDR3 DNA reads TGCGCCAGCAGCTTGGGGTTTGGGACAGGAGGGCACCCGGCCCCCTATAATTCACCCCTCCACTTT. The chain combines TRBV5-1 with TRBJ1-6, with TRBD1 matching over 8 bases. CDR3 length equals 22 residues. The V and J ends lost 0 bases and 2 bases, in that order; junction bases with no gene match: 19. Looked up from germline, CDR1 is SGHRS and CDR2 is YFSETQ.

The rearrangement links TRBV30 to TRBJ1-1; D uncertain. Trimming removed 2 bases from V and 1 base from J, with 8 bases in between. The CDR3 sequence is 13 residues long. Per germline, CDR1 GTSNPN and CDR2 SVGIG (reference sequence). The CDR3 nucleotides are TGTGCCTGGAGTTGGTACGGGAACACTGAAGCTTTCTTT. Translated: CAWSWYGNTEAFF.

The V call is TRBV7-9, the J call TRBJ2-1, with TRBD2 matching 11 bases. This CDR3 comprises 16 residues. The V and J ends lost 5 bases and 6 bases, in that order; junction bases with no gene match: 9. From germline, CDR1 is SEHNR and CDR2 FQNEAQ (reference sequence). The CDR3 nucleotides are TGTGCCAGCAGCCAAGGCCAAGGACTAGCGGGCAATGAGCAGTTCTTC. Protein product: CASSQGQGLAGNEQFF.

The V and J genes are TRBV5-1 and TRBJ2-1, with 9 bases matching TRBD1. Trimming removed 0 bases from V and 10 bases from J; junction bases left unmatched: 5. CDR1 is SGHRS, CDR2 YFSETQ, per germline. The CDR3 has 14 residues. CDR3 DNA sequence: TGCGCCAGCAGCTTGGGGGACAGGGTTTGGGAGCAGTTCTTC. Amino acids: CASSLGDRVWEQFF.